This is a list of T cell receptor beta chains from one sample in a study of early T cells in non-severe SARS-CoV-2 infection. TCRdb ran MiXCR on the 5' RACE reads and lists one entry per CDR3 protein. The sample records tens of thousands of distinct CDR3 sequences, roughly 12% being singletons. Sequencing input: whole blood. These receptor sequences come from an adult who was a healthcare worker with PCR-confirmed SARS-CoV-2 infection or an uninfected control (not recorded which). Each CDR3 is given with its conserved first and last residue. Each record gives: CDR3 protein, CDR3 DNA, D gene, clone size, J gene, V gene. The D gene is left open where the match is weak. Size is stated for part of the rows, as once, few or many counts, or as a class when the clone is expanded.

CDR3aa: CASSTQGPPQHF; CDR3nt: TGTGCCAGCAGTACCCAGGGTCCACCCCAGCATTTT; d_gene: NA; abundance: NA; j_gene: TRBJ1-5; v_gene: TRBV6-6
CDR3aa: CAIRTEGLSHGYTF; CDR3nt: TGTGCCATCCGGACGGAAGGGTTGTCTCATGGCTACACCTTC; d_gene: NA; abundance: NA; j_gene: TRBJ1-2; v_gene: TRBV7-2
CDR3aa: CASSPRGLGLTGELFF; CDR3nt: TGTGCCAGCTCACCACGGGGACTAGGACTCACCGGGGAGCTGTTTTTT; d_gene: TRBD2; abundance: few; j_gene: TRBJ2-2; v_gene: TRBV18
CDR3aa: CASSYARLAESTDTQYF; CDR3nt: TGTGCCAGCAGCTACGCCCGACTAGCGGAGAGCACAGATACGCAGTATTTT; d_gene: TRBD2; abundance: few; j_gene: TRBJ2-3; v_gene: TRBV11-2
CDR3aa: CASSLGVAGDNEKLFF; CDR3nt: TGTGCCAGCAGCTTGGGAGTTGCAGGGGACAATGAAAAACTGTTTTTT; d_gene: NA; abundance: NA; j_gene: TRBJ1-4; v_gene: TRBV5-8
CDR3aa: CASSLLGNTDTQYF; CDR3nt: TGTGCCAGCAGCCTACTCGGGAACACAGATACGCAGTATTTT; d_gene: NA; abundance: few; j_gene: TRBJ2-3; v_gene: TRBV7-2
CDR3aa: CASSETRQGAFEQFF; CDR3nt: TGTGCCAGCAGTGAAACGAGACAGGGGGCTTTTGAGCAGTTCTTC; d_gene: TRBD1; abundance: few; j_gene: TRBJ2-1; v_gene: TRBV2
CDR3aa: CASSGRTVQETQYF; CDR3nt: TGTGCCAGCAGCGGAAGGACAGTCCAAGAGACCCAGTACTTC; d_gene: NA; abundance: many; j_gene: TRBJ2-5; v_gene: TRBV7-9
CDR3aa: CSARDTVEVEAFF; CDR3nt: TGCAGTGCTAGAGATACGGTTGAGGTTGAAGCTTTCTTT; d_gene: NA; abundance: few; j_gene: TRBJ1-1; v_gene: TRBV20-1
CDR3aa: CASSLVGVPEHGYTF; CDR3nt: TGTGCCAGCAGCTTAGTGGGTGTCCCGGAGCATGGCTACACCTTC; d_gene: NA; abundance: few; j_gene: TRBJ1-2; v_gene: TRBV7-9
CDR3aa: CASRPGTGLDTEAFF; CDR3nt: TGCGCCAGCAGACCGGGGACAGGACTGGACACTGAAGCTTTCTTT; d_gene: TRBD1; abundance: NA; j_gene: TRBJ1-1; v_gene: TRBV5-1
CDR3aa: CSATRLGSGNEQFF; CDR3nt: TGCAGTGCTACTAGACTAGGGTCGGGCAATGAGCAGTTCTTC; d_gene: NA; abundance: NA; j_gene: TRBJ2-1; v_gene: TRBV20-1
CDR3aa: CASSLAGTGKTGANVLTF; CDR3nt: TGCGCCAGCAGCTTGGCCGGGACAGGGAAGACTGGGGCCAACGTCCTGACTTTC; d_gene: TRBD1; abundance: many; j_gene: TRBJ2-6; v_gene: TRBV5-1
CDR3aa: CASSLGLNTGELFF; CDR3nt: TGTGCCAGCAGCCTGGGACTTAACACCGGGGAGCTGTTTTTT; d_gene: NA; abundance: few; j_gene: TRBJ2-2; v_gene: TRBV11-1
CDR3aa: CASRRQQNQPQHF; CDR3nt: TGTGCCAGCCGAAGACAGCAAAATCAGCCCCAGCATTTT; d_gene: NA; abundance: many; j_gene: TRBJ1-5; v_gene: TRBV12-3/TRBV12-4
CDR3aa: CASSEQDGQNNEQFF; CDR3nt: TGTGCCAGCAGTGAACAAGACGGGCAGAACAATGAGCAGTTCTTC; d_gene: NA; abundance: many; j_gene: TRBJ2-1; v_gene: TRBV6-1
CDR3aa: CASSRARDQETQYF; CDR3nt: TGCGCCAGCAGCCGGGCCAGGGACCAAGAGACCCAGTACTTC; d_gene: NA; abundance: NA; j_gene: TRBJ2-5; v_gene: TRBV5-1
CDR3aa: CASSPTGVSTDTQYF; CDR3nt: TGTGCCAGCAGCCCCACAGGGGTTAGCACAGATACGCAGTATTTT; d_gene: TRBD1; abundance: NA; j_gene: TRBJ2-3; v_gene: TRBV11-3
CDR3aa: CASSPGTTSSYEQYF; CDR3nt: TGTGCCAGCAGCCCTGGGACTACGAGCTCCTACGAGCAGTACTTC; d_gene: TRBD2; abundance: NA; j_gene: TRBJ2-7; v_gene: TRBV11-2
CDR3aa: CASSLGQNSPLHF; CDR3nt: TGTGCCAGCAGCTTAGGCCAGAATTCACCCCTCCACTTT; d_gene: NA; abundance: many; j_gene: TRBJ1-6; v_gene: TRBV7-6
CDR3aa: CASSQDRGVDQPQHF; CDR3nt: TGCGCCAGCAGCCAAGATAGAGGGGTTGACCAGCCCCAGCATTTT; d_gene: NA; abundance: many; j_gene: TRBJ1-5; v_gene: TRBV4-3
CDR3aa: CASKGSYGYTF; CDR3nt: TGTGCCAGCAAAGGCAGTTATGGCTACACCTTC; d_gene: NA; abundance: NA; j_gene: TRBJ1-2; v_gene: TRBV6-6
CDR3aa: CASSFADTQYF; CDR3nt: TGTGCCAGCAGTTTTGCTGATACGCAGTATTTT; d_gene: NA; abundance: NA; j_gene: TRBJ2-3; v_gene: TRBV12-3/TRBV12-4
CDR3aa: CASYRPGELFF; CDR3nt: TGTGCCAGCTACAGGCCCGGGGAGCTGTTTTTT; d_gene: NA; abundance: many; j_gene: TRBJ2-2; v_gene: TRBV10-3